The clone carrying this T cell receptor (beta chain) was detected many times. Time point in this sample: sample taken at primary tumor resection. Frozen PBMC, nontumor lung or tumor provided whole RNA, which was sequenced unsorted. The donors comprised approximately 75 untreated early-stage non-small cell lung cancer patients. All TCR cDNA molecules were individually tagged with a unique molecular identifier. From the 5' RACE reads, TCRdb called clonotypes with MiXCR, one entry per CDR3 protein. Of about 39,000 distinct CDR3 sequences listed, under 6.5% are singletons. This record comes from a study of spatial heterogeneity in lung cancer. V was pared by 6 bases and J by 8 bases, with 23 bases between. The V gene's germline CDR1 is DFQATT and CDR2 SNEGSKA (reference sequence). The CDR3 contains 16 residues.

The specimen comprised PBMCs, sampled at surgery. The sequence was collected from a male donor with early-stage non-small cell lung cancer. This sequence joins TRBV20-1 and TRBJ1-6; D is possibly TRBD1 (5 bases). The CDR3 sequence is CSAQAPGGSNYSPLHF. Written as DNA, the CDR3 is TGCAGTGCACAGGCCCCAGGAGGGTCTAATTATTCACCCCTCCACTTT.